The 15 T cell receptor beta chains given below trace back to one sample, sequenced in a study of blood T cell repertoires in COVID-19. Using immunoSEQ multiplex PCR, the repertoire was profiled, and TCRdb retains in-frame clones only, with some absent. Among 76,000 or so clones, roughly 85% were seen once, and the ten largest hold 6.5% to 8.5%. The specimen sequenced was peripheral blood. Receptors were obtained from a man aged 25-45 years with acute or convalescent COVID-19.

The rearrangement joins TRBV7-9 to TRBJ2-1, with 13 bases lining up with TRBD2. CDR1 and CDR2 from the germline V gene are SEHNR and FQNEAQ (reference sequence). The ends lost 5 bases at V and 7 bases at J; junction bases unmatched: 2. This CDR3 is built from 14 residues. CDR3 bases: TGTGCCAGCAGCCGGACTAGCGGGAGTAATGAGCAGTTCTTC. Translated: CASSRTSGSNEQFF.

Worth noting for this clone: In the same sample, other DNA sequences code for this CDR3. The chain has TRBV5-1 and TRBJ2-7; D is possibly TRBD2 (6 bases). The CDR3 has 13 residues. Germline V gene data show CDR1 as SGHRS and CDR2 as YFSETQ. Trimming shortened V by 0 bases and J by 5 bases, and 9 bases separated the two germline ends. CDR3 DNA sequence: TGCGCCAGCAGCTTGGCGGGACTCGACGAGCAGTACTTC. It translates to CASSLAGLDEQYF.

The CDR3, as DNA: TGTGCCAGCTGCGCGACAGATATGATCCAAGAGACCCAGTACTTC. Translation gives CASCATDMIQETQYF. V and J are TRBV27 and TRBJ2-5, with a weak D call TRBD1 (5 bases). The germline V gene has CDR1 MNHEY and CDR2 SMNVEV (reference sequence). The V and J ends lost 8 bases and 1 base respectively, with 17 bases between them. This CDR3 is built from 15 residues.

This rearrangement joins TRBV2 to TRBJ2-3; the match to TRBD2 covers 11 bases. Trimming removed 3 bases from V and 2 bases from J; junction bases left unmatched: 7. The germline V gene encodes CDR1 SNHLY and CDR2 FYNNEI. The CDR3 runs 17 residues. For the CDR3, the DNA is TGTGCCAGCAGTGATGCTCAGACTAGCGGGACCACAGATACGCAGTATTTT. Translation: CASSDAQTSGTTDTQYF.

The gene calls are TRBV7-6 and TRBJ2-1; D call uncertain. Trimming cost V 1 base and J 7 bases, with 5 bases left between them. Looked up from germline, CDR1 is SGHVS and CDR2 is FNYEAQ. This CDR3 spans 12 amino acids. The CDR3 region has the DNA TGTGCCAGCAGCTTAGGTCTGAATGAGCAGTTCTTC. This codes for CASSLGLNEQFF.

The chain joins TRBV6-4 to TRBJ2-2; weak D call: TRBD2 (6 bases). The CDR3 length is 15 residues. V was clipped by 0 bases and J by 5 bases, with 10 bases between them. Germline V gene lookup returns CDR1 MRHNA and CDR2 SNTAGT. CDR3 nucleotides: TGTGCCAGCAGTGACTCAACGGGAGATACCGGGGAGCTGTTTTTT. The encoded protein is CASSDSTGDTGELFF.

This chain uses TRBV4-3 with TRBJ2-2; TRBD2 might be the D (6 bases). The CDR3 is 16 residues long. CDR1 is LGHNA, CDR2 YSLEER, per germline. The V and J ends lost 0 bases and 5 bases respectively, with 13 bases between them. CDR3 nucleotide sequence: TGCGCCAGCAGCCAAGAGACGGGAGTTAGGACCGGGGAGCTGTTTTTT. Residues: CASSQETGVRTGELFF.

The chain couples TRBV24-1 to TRBJ1-2; unclear D gene. This CDR3 has 14 amino acids. Between the trimmed V and J ends, which lost 0 bases and 4 bases, there was a span of 8 bases. In germline, CDR1 is KGHDR, CDR2 SFDVKD. CDR3 protein: CATSDLGTPYGYTF. The CDR3 bases are TGTGCCACCAGTGATTTGGGCACCCCCTATGGCTACACCTTC.

This clone was observed a few times. The CDR3 DNA reads as TGTGCCAGCTCGGACAGATCCTACGAGCAGTACTTC. It codes for CASSDRSYEQYF. The chain recombines TRBV11-2 with TRBJ2-7; weak D call: TRBD1 (6 bases). Trimming stripped 8 bases from V and 1 base from J, with 9 bases between. The V gene's germline CDR1 is SGHAT and CDR2 FQNNGV. The CDR3 loop spans 12 amino acids.

This chain uses TRBV28 with TRBJ2-7; TRBD2 matches 7 bases. The CDR3 is 13 amino acids. V trimming: 6 bases; J trimming: 3 bases; junction bases outside the gene matches: 5. Per germline, CDR1 MDHEN and CDR2 SYDVKM. The CDR3 spells CASSPRTSYEQYF. The DNA for the CDR3 is TGTGCCAGCAGCCCTAGGACTAGCTACGAGCAGTACTTC.

The chain employs TRBV10-1 and TRBJ2-3, with D perhaps TRBD2 (5 bases). CDR1 is WNHNN, CDR2 SYGVQD, per germline (reference sequence). V was shortened by 7 bases and J by 8 bases, with 16 bases between the two germline ends. The CDR3 sequence is 13 residues long. The CDR3 DNA sequence: TGCGCCAGCAACTCGGAGGTTCGGGGTACGCAGTATTTT. This translates into CASNSEVRGTQYF.

The chain has TRBV28 and TRBJ1-4, with a tentative D call TRBD1 (5 bases). Trimming cost V 6 bases and J 8 bases, with 16 bases left between them. Looked up from germline, CDR1 is MDHEN and CDR2 is SYDVKM. CDR3 length equals 14 residues. DNA for the CDR3: TGTGCCAGCAGCAACGTGGGGGGAGGGGAAAAACTGTTTTTT. Translation gives CASSNVGGGEKLFF.

The genes are TRBV12-3 or TRBV12-4 and TRBJ1-1; D gene ambiguous. CDR3 length: 12 amino acids. Deletions cut 2 bases from V and 7 bases from J, with 8 bases between. This chain's CDR3 is CASSLTDGEAFF. The CDR3 nucleotides are TGTGCCAGCAGTTTAACAGACGGTGAAGCTTTCTTT.

The chain is built from TRBV7-2 and TRBJ2-1, with TRBD2 matching over 9 bases. J lost 5 bases, V lost 1 base, and 3 bases had no gene match. The CDR3 contains 15 residues. CDR1 and CDR2 (germline): SGHTA, FQGNSA. The CDR3 region has the DNA TGTGCCAGCAGCTTAGTTAGCGGGAGACACAATGAGCAGTTCTTC. This sequence encodes CASSLVSGRHNEQFF.

This chain links TRBV28 with TRBJ1-1; D ambiguous. Looked up from germline, CDR1 is MDHEN and CDR2 is SYDVKM. This CDR3 has 10 residues. V was pared by 4 bases and J by 8 bases, with 5 bases between. CDR3 protein: CASSYVEAFF. The CDR3 DNA reads TGTGCCAGCAGTTATGTAGAAGCTTTCTTT.